This T cell receptor beta chain was obtained from a study of blood T cell repertoires in COVID-19. At the level of the study: PBMCs, B-cell-depleted T cells, or T cells were the source of the cDNA or gDNA that made up the material.

In germline, CDR1 is LGHDT, CDR2 YNNKEL (reference sequence). V lost 5 bases, J lost 0 bases, and 10 bases stayed unmatched. The CDR3 consists of 17 residues. In the authors' workflow: Estimates of nucleated cell counts were drawn from the amplification of reference gene primers. Sequencing was performed with immunoSEQ multiplex PCR; in TCRdb, only in-frame clones are kept and a portion is missing. That table gives V, J and clone size, and the DNA gave D and trimming. Seen here are about 120,000 clones, approximately 87% observed once, and the top ten hold about 2%. The sequencing sample was made of peripheral blood. The V gene is TRBV3-1 (or the pseudogene TRBV3-2), the J gene TRBJ2-3; 8 bases match TRBD2. The TCR originated in a woman aged 45-60 years with acute or convalescent COVID-19. The CDR3 region is CASSYSTSAESTDTQYF. As DNA, the CDR3 is TGTGCCAGCAGCTATTCGACTAGCGCGGAAAGCACAGATACGCAGTATTTT.